This T cell receptor beta chain was captured by sequencing in a study of identical twins. Study-wide points: Twins showed weaker excess sharing in their beta out-of-frame sequences. Partly confounded zero-insertion analyses could result from invariant MAIT and iNKT cells. Clonotypes of the beta chain that were abundant in cord blood carried fewer insertions (memory repertoires showed none).

CDR3 size: 14 residues. Germline lookup yields CDR1 DFQATT and CDR2 SNEGSKA (reference sequence). Note on this clonotype: Its antigen is not identified. Its ends do not fully match the called genes, so a read error is possible.

Template switching added a universal primer binding site, and final cDNA carried unique molecular identifiers. Each CDR3 protein is one row after TCRdb ran MiXCR on the 5' RACE reads. The sample has around 1.7 million distinct CDR3 sequences; less than 40% are singletons. The sequenced material came from cord blood. The chain has TRBV20-1 and TRBJ1-6, with D tentatively TRBD1 (5 bases). The sequence derives from a newborn girl in good health. CDR3 coding DNA: TGCAGTGCTCGCCGGGGGAAGGATAATTCACCCCACCACTTT. Translation gives CSARRGKDNSPHHF.